This T cell receptor (beta chain) was sequenced during a study of shared clonotypes between healthy human individuals. Study information: Donors had three CD4 naive, three CD4 memory, two CD8 naive and one CD8 memory plate apiece. Study outcomes and limitations: The genetic and exposure-history diversity represented was limited by few donors.

CD45RO-negative cells were positively selected for CCR7, leaving out terminally differentiated effector memory CD45RA+ cells. To note about this clone: Its antigen is unidentified.

Replicate PCRs run on sorted subsets employed 200 ng DNA, approximately 30,000 T cell genomes. In the study's own analysis: From ImmunoSEQ came sequences covering only the junction and carrying no quality scores, so filtering differed. Measured with immunoSEQ multiplex PCR; TCRdb has only the in-frame clones, and not every one. That table is the source of V, J and clone size, and D and trimming were worked out from the DNA. The sample records almost 700,000 clones, 90% to 95% being singletons. The length of the CDR3 is 14 residues. Germline CDR1 and CDR2: SGHDT and YYEEEE. The V end was cut by 4 bases, the J end by 1 base, with 11 bases between.

What was sequenced was naive CD8+ T cells sorted from blood. J is TRBJ1-1 and V is TRBV5-6; D not certain. This TCR came from a man in his thirties or forties in good health. CDR3 residues: CASSIGVGNTEAFF. The CDR3 nucleotides read TGTGCCAGCAGCATAGGAGTAGGGAACACTGAAGCTTTCTTT.